The 27 T cell receptor beta chains below were found in one sample sequenced in a study of PD-1 blockade in classical Hodgkin lymphoma. The table came from immunoSEQ multiplex PCR; TCRdb's copy has only in-frame clones and leaves some out. This repertoire shows around 31,000 clones, 89% found once; its top ten account for 0.35%. Time point noted: newly diagnosed, previously untreated cHL patient sample. Out of thawed PBMCs, magnetic negative selection purified CD4+ T cells. The specimen sequenced was CD4+ T cells from blood. The receptor set was obtained from a human donor with classical Hodgkin lymphoma.

This rearrangement joins TRBV14 to TRBJ2-7; TRBD2 matches 10 bases. There are 15 residues in the CDR3. Looked up from germline, CDR1 is SGHDN and CDR2 is FVKESK. V was clipped by 1 base and J by 8 bases; unmatched bases: 8. This CDR3 reads CASSQALGLATKQYF. CDR3 DNA: TGTGCCAGCAGCCAAGCCCTGGGACTAGCGACTAAGCAGTACTTC.

The chain links TRBV5-1 to TRBJ2-1, with D perhaps matching TRBD1 (6 bases). This CDR3 spans 14 amino acids. V shed 5 bases and J shed 2 bases, with 11 bases lying between them. Germline values: CDR1 SGHRS, CDR2 YFSETQ. This CDR3 reads CASSLGQTYNEQFF. CDR3 nucleotide sequence: TGCGCCAGCAGTCTCGGACAGACCTACAATGAGCAGTTCTTC. Full variable domain (rest looked up from reference TRBV5-1 and TRBJ2-1): KAGVTQTPRYLIKTRGQQVTLSCSPISGHRSVSWYQQTPGQGLQFLFEYFSETQRNKGNFPGRFSGRQFSNSRSEMNVSTLELGDSALYLCASSLGQTYNEQFFGPGTRLTVL.

The V call is TRBV4-3, the J call TRBJ2-1; the match to TRBD2 covers 7 bases. The germline gives CDR1 LGHNA, CDR2 YSLEER. The J segment lost 3 bases and the V segment lost 0 bases, leaving 5 bases of the junction unmatched. There are 16 residues in the CDR3. This CDR3 reads CASSQERLADYNEQFF. CDR3 in DNA: TGCGCCAGCAGCCAAGAGCGGCTAGCGGACTACAATGAGCAGTTCTTC.

This clone came up once. The CDR3 coding sequence is TGTGCCAGCTCACCTCTTAGCGGGAGTTTCGAGGAGCAGTACTTC. This codes for CASSPLSGSFEEQYF. V is TRBV18 and J is TRBJ2-7; the match to TRBD2 covers 9 bases. This CDR3 has 15 residues. In germline, CDR1 is KGHSH, CDR2 LQKENI. Germline trimming cut 3 bases from V and 7 bases from J; bases unmatched to any gene: 10.

The J gene is TRBJ1-1, the V gene TRBV30, with 10 bases identical to TRBD1. The CDR3 runs to 15 residues. Germline V lookup: CDR1 GTSNPN, CDR2 SVGIG (reference sequence). With 1 base clipped from V and 3 bases from J, the junction kept 5 bases outside the gene matches. CDR3 in DNA: TGTGCCTGGAGTGGCGGACAGGGGGTGGACACTGAAGCTTTCTTT. Translation: CAWSGGQGVDTEAFF.

V and J are TRBV5-6 and TRBJ1-5; D call uncertain. The CDR3 sequence is 13 residues long. The V end lost 5 bases, the J end lost 2 bases, and 8 bases lay between the germline ends. Germline V gene lookup returns CDR1 SGHDT and CDR2 YYEEEE. The CDR3 DNA reads as TGTGCCAGCAGTTACTTGGGCAATCAGCCCCAGCATTTT. Protein product: CASSYLGNQPQHF.

The CDR3 sequence: CASSLVSYEQYF. The DNA for the CDR3 is TGCGCCAGCAGCTTGGTAAGCTACGAGCAGTACTTC. The chain is built from TRBV5-1 and TRBJ2-7; D gene uncertain. There are 12 residues in the CDR3. Germline CDR1 is SGHRS and CDR2 is YFSETQ. Trimming took off 0 bases at V and 3 bases at J, with 4 bases between the two ends. The full variable domain, rest sourced from reference TRBV5-1 and TRBJ2-7, is KAGVTQTPRYLIKTRGQQVTLSCSPISGHRSVSWYQQTPGQGLQFLFEYFSETQRNKGNFPGRFSGRQFSNSRSEMNVSTLELGDSALYLCASSLVSYEQYFGPGTRLTVT.

This clone has a single count. This chain links TRBV28 with TRBJ1-1, with 9 bases lining up with TRBD1. The germline V gene encodes CDR1 MDHEN and CDR2 SYDVKM. V trimming: 6 bases; J trimming: 1 base; junction bases outside the gene matches: 3. The CDR3 contains 14 residues. The DNA of the CDR3 is TGTGCCAGCAGCGCGGGACAGGGGAACACTGAAGCTTTCTTT. As protein: CASSAGQGNTEAFF.

The CDR3 is CASNLRLTGPYEQYF. The CDR3, as DNA: TGTGCCAGCAACCTCCGCTTGACCGGGCCCTACGAGCAGTACTTC. J is TRBJ2-7 and V is TRBV6-1; D remains ambiguous. The CDR3 spans 15 residues. V was trimmed by 7 bases and J by 2 bases, leaving 18 bases between them. CDR1 is MNHNS, CDR2 SASEGT, per germline.

The rearrangement joins TRBV7-2 to TRBJ2-1; D not certain. CDR3 length: 14 residues. CDR1 SGHTA and CDR2 FQGNSA come from the germline V gene. The V and J ends lost 3 bases and 7 bases respectively, with 13 bases between them. Here the CDR3 reads CASSFQSENNEQFF. The CDR3 bases are TGTGCCAGCAGCTTTCAAAGCGAAAATAATGAGCAGTTCTTC.

This clone was seen only once. This rearrangement joins TRBV11-2 to TRBJ2-7, with 7 bases lining up with TRBD2. Germline V gene data show CDR1 as SGHAT and CDR2 as FQNNGV. The CDR3 is 16 residues long. Trimming at V came to 0 bases and at J to 0 bases, leaving 5 bases not matched to a gene. CDR3 protein: CASSLDARLASYEQYF. The DNA for the CDR3 is TGTGCCAGCAGCTTAGATGCCAGACTAGCCTCCTACGAGCAGTACTTC.

The rearrangement links TRBV28 to TRBJ2-7; D may correspond to TRBD1 or TRBD2 (5 bases each). Germline V lookup: CDR1 MDHEN, CDR2 SYDVKM. The length of the CDR3 is 14 residues. V was pared by 7 bases and J by 4 bases, with 17 bases between. The CDR3 nucleotides are TGTGCCAGCACCCTTCCGGGACGACCGTACGAGCAGTACTTC. This codes for CASTLPGRPYEQYF.

The chain links TRBV27 to TRBJ2-3; TRBD2 aligns across 7 bases. Trimming took 4 bases from V and 7 from J; bases not matched to a gene: 2. The CDR3 totals 12 residues. In germline, CDR1 is MNHEY, CDR2 SMNVEV (reference sequence). Written as DNA, the CDR3 is TGTGCCAGCAGTTGGGGGGGGAATACGCAGTATTTT. Protein: CASSWGGNTQYF.

The gene calls are TRBV9 and TRBJ1-2; D uncertain. The V end lost 1 base, the J end lost 4 bases, and 8 bases lay between the germline ends. The length of the CDR3 is 13 residues. Germline V gene data show CDR1 as SGDLS and CDR2 as YYNGEE. CDR3 sequence (DNA): TGTGCCAGCAGCGTACGGCCGAGCTATGGCTACACCTTC. Protein: CASSVRPSYGYTF. Full variable domain (missing parts from reference TRBV9 and TRBJ1-2): DSGVTQTPKHLITATGQRVTLRCSPRSGDLSVYWYQQSLDQGLQFLIQYYNGEERAKGNILERFSAQQFPDLHSELNLSSLELGDSALYFCASSVRPSYGYTFGSGTRLTVV.

The V gene is TRBV7-9, the J gene TRBJ2-7, with TRBD2 matching 9 bases. Germline V lookup: CDR1 SEHNR, CDR2 FQNEAQ (reference sequence). The CDR3 is 14 residues long. The ends lost 5 bases at V and 4 bases at J; junction bases unmatched: 6. CDR3 sequence reads: CASSTASGKYEQYF. The CDR3, as DNA: TGTGCCAGCAGCACCGCTAGCGGGAAATACGAGCAGTACTTC.

The chain uses TRBV7-9 and TRBJ2-1; D is unresolved. Germline CDR1 and CDR2: SEHNR and FQNEAQ (reference sequence). Trimming shortened V by 3 bases and J by 0 bases, and 3 bases separated the two germline ends. The CDR3 consists of 13 residues. The CDR3 DNA follows: TGTGCCAGCAGCTTGGACTCCTACAATGAGCAGTTCTTC. Protein product: CASSLDSYNEQFF.

This clone appeared a single time. The gene calls are TRBV30 and TRBJ1-2; tentative D call: TRBD1 (5 bases). V gave up 2 bases and J gave up 4 bases, with 8 bases separating them. CDR1 and CDR2 from the germline V gene are GTSNPN and SVGIG (reference sequence). The CDR3 consists of 12 residues. The CDR3 here is CAWSLTVYGYTF. CDR3 DNA: TGTGCCTGGAGTTTGACAGTCTATGGCTACACCTTC.

Note on this clone: Sequence at one end of the junction differs from germline and may be a read error. The V call is TRBV7-8, the J call TRBJ1-1; D gene uncertain. The germline V gene encodes CDR1 SGHVS and CDR2 FQNEAQ. CDR3 size: 15 residues. The CDR3 region is CASSLEGGWNIEAFF. As DNA, the CDR3 is TGTGCCAGCAGCCTCGAGGGAGGGTGGAACATTGAAGCTTTCTTT.

V gene TRBV4-3 combines with J gene TRBJ2-1; no definite D call. V was shortened by 0 bases and J by 7 bases, with 13 bases between the two germline ends. The CDR3 runs to 15 residues. The V gene's germline CDR1 is LGHNA and CDR2 YSLEER. The DNA for the CDR3 is TGCGCCAGCAGCCAAGATGAGGCGACTCTTAATGAGCAGTTCTTC. Its protein product is CASSQDEATLNEQFF.

The rearrangement links TRBV19 to TRBJ2-7; D not certain. This CDR3 region has 15 residues. Deletions cut 6 bases from V and 1 base from J, with 16 bases between. Germline values: CDR1 LNHDA, CDR2 SQIVND (reference sequence). The CDR3 DNA follows: TGTGCCAGTAGCCCACCGGGCCTCGGGTCCTACGAGCAGTACTTC. Protein sequence: CASSPPGLGSYEQYF. The complete variable domain, with remaining parts taken from reference TRBV19 and TRBJ2-7, reads DGGITQSPKYLFRKEGQNVTLSCEQNLNHDAMYWYRQDPGQGLRLIYYSQIVNDFQKGDIAEGYSVSREKKESFPLTVTSAQKNPTAFYLCASSPPGLGSYEQYFGPGTRLTVT.

This clone was recorded a few times. The chain employs TRBV5-1 and TRBJ1-5; a weak D match, TRBD1 (5 bases). V was cut by 4 bases and J by 5 bases, with 10 bases left in between. Germline V CDR1 and CDR2: SGHRS, YFSETQ. The CDR3 is 13 amino acids. CDR3 protein: CASSLAGDQPQHF. CDR3 DNA: TGCGCCAGCAGCCTTGCGGGGGATCAGCCCCAGCATTTT.

The gene calls are TRBV7-2 and TRBJ2-5, with 12 nucleotides matching TRBD2. The CDR3 length is 17 residues. Germline V gene data show CDR1 as SGHTA and CDR2 as FQGNSA. The trim removed 5 bases at V and 5 bases at J, leaving 12 bases unmatched. The CDR3 region is CASSLRLAGVGWETQYF. The CDR3 DNA reads as TGTGCCAGCAGCCTCAGACTAGCGGGAGTAGGTTGGGAGACCCAGTACTTC.

CDR3 nucleotides: TGTGCCAGCAGTCCCGGACACCAGGCCTATGGCTACACCTTC. This translates into CASSPGHQAYGYTF. The rearrangement uses TRBV5-4 and TRBJ1-2; D perhaps matches TRBD1 (5 bases). V was trimmed by 5 bases and J by 4 bases, leaving 15 bases between them. Germline CDR1 and CDR2: SGHNT and YYREEE (reference sequence). The CDR3 runs to 14 residues. Combining the CDR3 with reference TRBV5-4 and TRBJ1-2 gives the whole variable domain ETGVTQSPTHLIKTRGQQVTLRCSSQSGHNTVSWYQQALGQGPQFIFQYYREEENGRGNFPPRFSGLQFPNYSSELNVNALELDDSALYLCASSPGHQAYGYTFGSGTRLTVV.

V gene TRBV5-1 combines with J gene TRBJ1-1; 9 bases align to TRBD1. The CDR3 loop spans 15 amino acids. Germline V CDR1 and CDR2: SGHRS, YFSETQ. V lost 2 bases to trimming and J lost 4 bases; unmatched junction nucleotides: 6. The CDR3 region is CASSFNRGLSTEAFF. CDR3 nucleotides: TGCGCCAGCAGCTTCAACAGGGGGCTTAGCACTGAAGCTTTCTTT.

This chain uses TRBV6-5 with TRBJ2-7; 9 bases are a match to TRBD2. The CDR3 is 14 residues long. Germline V gene sequence: CDR1 MNHEY, CDR2 SVGAGI. V shed 9 bases, J shed 4 bases, and the junction held 10 bases outside the gene matches. In DNA, the CDR3 is TGTGCCAGTACCGATAGCGGGAGTCGTTACGAGCAGTACTTC. This gives the protein CASTDSGSRYEQYF.

The chain has TRBV7-2 and TRBJ1-4; D call uncertain. The CDR3 length is 15 residues. CDR1 and CDR2 from the germline V gene are SGHTA and FQGNSA. V dropped 1 base and J dropped 4 bases, with 10 bases sitting between them. The CDR3 sequence: CASSLDGNGNEKLFF. The CDR3 nucleotides read TGTGCCAGCAGCTTAGATGGCAATGGTAATGAAAAACTGTTTTTT.

This sequence joins TRBV25-1 and TRBJ1-4; 10 nucleotides match TRBD1. V shed 3 bases, J shed 10 bases, and the junction held 5 bases outside the gene matches. This CDR3 region has 14 residues. Germline V lookup: CDR1 MGHDK, CDR2 SYGVNS. CDR3 in amino acids: CASSEEDRGGKLFF. DNA of the CDR3: TGTGCCAGCAGTGAGGAGGACAGGGGGGGAAAACTGTTTTTT.